The 27 T cell receptor beta chains in this list originate from one sample, sequenced in a study of shared clonotypes between healthy human individuals. Sequencing was performed with immunoSEQ multiplex PCR; in TCRdb, only in-frame clones are kept and a portion is missing. The profile shows under 2,500,000 clones, around 95% of them singletons. Sequencing was performed on naive CD4+ T cells sorted from blood. The subset was: CD45RA+ positively selected. These receptors originate from a man aged 18 to 30 in good health.

The V call is TRBV6-1, the J call TRBJ2-4; D is possibly TRBD1 (6 bases). Germline CDR1 and CDR2: MNHNS and SASEGT. The CDR3 is made up of 17 amino acids. V lost 3 bases, J lost 0 bases, and 15 bases lay in between. CDR3 in amino acids: CASSDWGHSLAKNIQYF. The CDR3, as DNA: TGTGCCAGCAGTGATTGGGGACATTCCTTAGCCAAAAACATTCAGTACTTC.

The V and J genes are TRBV5-5 and TRBJ2-6; tentatively, D is TRBD2 (5 bases). The germline CDR1 and CDR2 sequences are SGHKS and YYEKEE (reference sequence). The ends were cut back, 2 bases at V and 14 bases at J, with 11 bases in the middle. The CDR3 spans 12 residues. The CDR3, as DNA: TGTGCCAGCAGCTTTGAATCGGGAATCCTGACTTTC. As protein: CASSFESGILTF.

A remark on this clone: The sample holds other DNA sequences that translate to the same CDR3. The rearrangement links TRBV9 to TRBJ2-3; D is unresolved. The ends were cut back, 3 bases at V and 0 bases at J, with 2 bases in the middle. CDR1 and CDR2 (germline): SGDLS, YYNGEE. There are 12 residues in the CDR3. Here the CDR3 reads CASSASTDTQYF. CDR3 bases: TGTGCCAGCAGCGCCAGCACAGATACGCAGTATTTT.

A few counts support this clone. Other DNA variants within this sample encode the same CDR3. This chain joins TRBV5-1 and TRBJ2-7; D gene ambiguous. V was cut by 0 bases and J by 4 bases, with 5 bases left in between. Germline V gives CDR1 SGHRS, CDR2 YFSETQ. CDR3 length: 12 amino acids. The CDR3 reads CASSLDGYEQYF. Here the CDR3 DNA reads TGCGCCAGCAGCTTGGATGGGTACGAGCAGTACTTC.

The gene calls are TRBV10-2 and TRBJ2-7; D gene uncertain. Germline lookup yields CDR1 WSHSY and CDR2 SAAADI. V was shortened by 9 bases and J by 2 bases, with 5 bases between the two germline ends. CDR3 length equals 10 residues. This CDR3 is CASAPYEQYF. CDR3 coding DNA: TGCGCCAGTGCACCCTACGAGCAGTACTTC.

The chain joins TRBV28 to TRBJ1-1; D possibly corresponds to TRBD1 (6 bases). This CDR3 has 15 residues. Looked up from germline, CDR1 is MDHEN and CDR2 is SYDVKM. V was pared by 2 bases and J by 1 base, with 11 bases between. The CDR3 DNA is TGTGCCAGCAGTTTAATCGGCAGGGGGAACACTGAAGCTTTCTTT. It yields the protein CASSLIGRGNTEAFF.

The rearrangement joins TRBV6-1 to TRBJ2-5, with 9 bases aligning to TRBD1. Germline assignment: CDR1 MNHNS and CDR2 SASEGT. This CDR3 region has 14 residues. V was clipped by 6 bases and J by 4 bases; unmatched bases: 6. The CDR3 loop reads CASRPGTGRETQYF. In DNA form, the CDR3 reads TGTGCCAGCAGGCCCGGGACAGGGAGAGAGACCCAGTACTTC.

The chain combines TRBV6-5 with TRBJ1-1; tentatively, D is TRBD1 (6 bases). Trimming cost V 5 bases and J 1 base, with 14 bases left between them. The CDR3 has 15 residues. The germline gives CDR1 MNHEY, CDR2 SVGAGI. The CDR3 loop is CASSPFGRGNTEAFF. The CDR3 bases are TGTGCCAGCAGTCCGTTTGGCAGGGGGAACACTGAAGCTTTCTTT.

The chain links TRBV5-1 to TRBJ2-3; 8 nucleotides align to TRBD2. The junction had 6 bases not matched to a gene; V was cut back by 9 bases and J by 0 bases. The CDR3 is made up of 14 amino acids. CDR1 is SGHRS, CDR2 YFSETQ, per germline. The CDR3 DNA sequence: TGCGCCACCAGTGCGGGGGGTAGCACAGATACGCAGTATTTT. The encoded protein is CATSAGGSTDTQYF. Complete variable domain (other parts from reference TRBV5-1 and TRBJ2-3): KAGVTQTPRYLIKTRGQQVTLSCSPISGHRSVSWYQQTPGQGLQFLFEYFSETQRNKGNFPGRFSGRQFSNSRSEMNVSTLELGDSALYLCATSAGGSTDTQYFGPGTRLTVL.

The chain links TRBV9 to TRBJ2-3; possibly TRBD2 for D (6 bases). Germline CDR1 SGDLS, CDR2 YYNGEE. The CDR3 is 14 amino acids. Trimming took off 4 bases at V and 6 bases at J, with 15 bases between the two ends. This CDR3 is CASSSRTSRDTQYF. CDR3 coding DNA: TGTGCCAGCAGCTCCCGAACTAGCAGGGATACGCAGTATTTT.

The sample holds one count of this clone. Other DNA sequences in this sample translate to the same CDR3. V gene TRBV30 combines with J gene TRBJ2-7; D gene uncertain. This CDR3 comprises 11 residues. V lost 1 base and J 2 bases, leaving 3 bases between the germline ends. The V gene's germline CDR1 is GTSNPN and CDR2 SVGIG (reference sequence). In nucleotides, the CDR3 is TGTGCCTGGAGTGGCACCTACGAGCAGTACTTC. It encodes CAWSGTYEQYF.

This sequence joins TRBV7-9 and TRBJ2-7; no clear D. Germline CDR1 is SEHNR and CDR2 is FQNEAQ (reference sequence). V lost 2 bases and J 2 bases, leaving 13 bases between the germline ends. CDR3 length: 15 amino acids. The CDR3 here is CASSLTDGTTYEQYF. The CDR3 DNA reads TGTGCCAGCAGCTTAACGGACGGCACTACCTACGAGCAGTACTTC.

This rearrangement joins TRBV7-9 to TRBJ1-1; tentatively, D is TRBD1 (6 bases). This CDR3 spans 14 amino acids. Germline-derived CDR1 and CDR2 are SEHNR and FQNEAQ (reference sequence). The ends were cut back, 2 bases at V and 3 bases at J, with 10 bases in the middle. The chain's CDR3 is CASSLQGKDTEAFF. The DNA of the CDR3 is TGTGCCAGCAGCTTACAGGGGAAGGACACTGAAGCTTTCTTT.

The chain recombines TRBV28 with TRBJ2-2; a possible D gene is TRBD1 (6 bases). The V end lost 6 bases, the J end lost 2 bases, and 22 bases lay between the germline ends. Germline V CDR1 and CDR2: MDHEN, SYDVKM. There are 18 residues in the CDR3. The CDR3 DNA reads TGTGCCAGCAGACCTTTTAAGCAGCCAGGGGCCAACACCGGGGAGCTGTTTTTT. As protein: CASRPFKQPGANTGELFF.

The genes are TRBV18 and TRBJ1-5; unclear D gene. The CDR3 length is 14 residues. V was clipped by 5 bases and J by 1 base, with 9 bases between them. The germline gives CDR1 KGHSH, CDR2 LQKENI. This chain's CDR3 is CASSTGQSNQPQHF. Here the CDR3 DNA reads TGTGCCAGCTCAACGGGCCAAAGCAATCAGCCCCAGCATTTT.

This sequence joins TRBV6-1 and TRBJ2-5, with D perhaps TRBD1 (7 bases). CDR1 is MNHNS, CDR2 SASEGT, per germline. The CDR3 is made up of 15 amino acids. Trimming left V 4 bases short and J 2 bases short, with 14 bases between. The CDR3 DNA follows: TGTGCCAGCAGTGTGATCAGGGGGACTCAAGAGACCCAGTACTTC. It yields the protein CASSVIRGTQETQYF.

This chain links TRBV19 with TRBJ1-2, with D tentatively TRBD1 (6 bases). V lost 4 bases and J 7 bases, leaving 16 bases between the germline ends. The CDR3 loop spans 14 amino acids. From germline, CDR1 is LNHDA and CDR2 SQIVND (reference sequence). As DNA, the CDR3 is TGTGCCAGTAGTACGACAACGGGGGCAGTTGGCTACACCTTC. Protein sequence: CASSTTTGAVGYTF.

The CDR3 DNA follows: TGTGCCAGCAAGGAGTCCTACGAGCAGTACTTC. Translation: CASKESYEQYF. The chain links TRBV21-1 to TRBJ2-7; the table calls TRBD2, which could not be checked here. TRBV21-1 is tagged as a pseudogene. CDR3 length: 11 residues.

V usage is TRBV15 and J usage is TRBJ2-1; D could derive from TRBD1 or TRBD2 (6 bases each). With 0 bases removed from V and 7 bases from J, the gap between germline ends came to 13 bases. Germline values: CDR1 LNHNV, CDR2 YYDKDF (reference sequence). The CDR3 length is 15 residues. As DNA, the CDR3 is TGTGCCACCAGCAGAGATTTGGGGGGCAAGAATGAGCAGTTCTTC. It codes for CATSRDLGGKNEQFF.

J is TRBJ1-3 and V is TRBV19, with D hard to call. CDR1 is LNHDA, CDR2 SQIVND, per germline (reference sequence). The CDR3 totals 18 residues. The V end was cut by 7 bases, the J end by 1 base, with 23 bases between. CDR3 amino acids: CASTQSMYGVGSGNTIYF. The DNA for the CDR3 is TGTGCCAGTACCCAAAGTATGTACGGGGTCGGTTCTGGAAACACCATATATTTT. The whole variable domain, remainder taken from reference TRBV19 and TRBJ1-3, is DGGITQSPKYLFRKEGQNVTLSCEQNLNHDAMYWYRQDPGQGLRLIYYSQIVNDFQKGDIAEGYSVSREKKESFPLTVTSAQKNPTAFYLCASTQSMYGVGSGNTIYFGEGSWLTVV.

The V gene is TRBV30, the J gene TRBJ2-5; TRBD1 matches 8 bases. Germline V CDR1 and CDR2: GTSNPN, SVGIG (reference sequence). The CDR3 is 12 amino acids. The trim removed 8 bases at V and 3 bases at J, leaving 5 bases unmatched. CDR3 nucleotides: TGTGCCAGCCTGACAGGGGAAGAGACCCAGTACTTC. This sequence encodes CASLTGEETQYF. The entire variable domain, with the rest obtained from reference TRBV30 and TRBJ2-5, is as follows: SQTIHQWPATLVQPVGSPLSLECTVEGTSNPNLYWYRQAAGRGLQLLFYSVGIGQISSEVPQNLSASRPQDRQFILSSKKLLLSDSGFYLCASLTGEETQYFGPGTRLLVL.

The chain couples TRBV30 to TRBJ1-5; TRBD1 agrees at 7 bases. The germline gives CDR1 GTSNPN, CDR2 SVGIG (reference sequence). The CDR3 has 14 residues. Germline trimming cut 2 bases from V and 7 bases from J; bases unmatched to any gene: 8. The CDR3: CAWSKKGAQQPQHF. Here the CDR3 DNA reads TGTGCCTGGAGTAAGAAGGGGGCACAACAGCCCCAGCATTTT.

The rearrangement joins TRBV30 to TRBJ2-7; D not certain. The V gene's germline CDR1 is GTSNPN and CDR2 SVGIG (reference sequence). CDR3 size: 13 residues. V was pared by 7 bases and J by 0 bases, with 13 bases between. In nucleotides, the CDR3 is TGTGCCTCGACCCGGTGGAGCTCCTACGAGCAGTACTTC. It yields the protein CASTRWSSYEQYF.

The chain combines TRBV28 with TRBJ1-1; tentative D call: TRBD1 (6 bases). CDR3 size: 15 residues. Germline CDR1 reads MDHEN; CDR2 reads SYDVKM. The V and J ends lost 4 bases and 1 base respectively, with 13 bases between them. The CDR3, as DNA: TGTGCCAGCAGTTCGGACCCCAGGGGGAACACTGAAGCTTTCTTT. This translates into CASSSDPRGNTEAFF.

The chain employs TRBV5-1 and TRBJ2-3, with 9 bases fitting TRBD2. Germline lookup yields CDR1 SGHRS and CDR2 YFSETQ. CDR3 length: 16 amino acids. With V trimmed by 0 bases and J by 3 bases, 5 bases remained unmatched. The CDR3 nucleotides are TGCGCCAGCAGCTTGGGTTCTAGCGGGGCAACAGATACGCAGTATTTT. Translating gives CASSLGSSGATDTQYF.

V gene TRBV5-6 combines with J gene TRBJ2-5; D unresolved. Germline lookup yields CDR1 SGHDT and CDR2 YYEEEE. The CDR3 consists of 12 residues. V was cut by 4 bases and J by 5 bases, with 9 bases left in between. The CDR3 is CASSPVGETQYF. Written as DNA, the CDR3 is TGTGCCAGCAGCCCCGTCGGGGAGACCCAGTACTTC.

The chain joins TRBV30 to TRBJ2-7; a weak D match, TRBD2 (6 bases). CDR3 length: 14 residues. V lost 3 bases to trimming and J lost 6 bases, with 18 bases between them. CDR1 is GTSNPN, CDR2 SVGIG, per germline (reference sequence). CDR3 sequence: CAWSSGPLGGEQYF. DNA of the CDR3: TGTGCCTGGAGCTCGGGTCCCCTGGGAGGCGAGCAGTACTTC.